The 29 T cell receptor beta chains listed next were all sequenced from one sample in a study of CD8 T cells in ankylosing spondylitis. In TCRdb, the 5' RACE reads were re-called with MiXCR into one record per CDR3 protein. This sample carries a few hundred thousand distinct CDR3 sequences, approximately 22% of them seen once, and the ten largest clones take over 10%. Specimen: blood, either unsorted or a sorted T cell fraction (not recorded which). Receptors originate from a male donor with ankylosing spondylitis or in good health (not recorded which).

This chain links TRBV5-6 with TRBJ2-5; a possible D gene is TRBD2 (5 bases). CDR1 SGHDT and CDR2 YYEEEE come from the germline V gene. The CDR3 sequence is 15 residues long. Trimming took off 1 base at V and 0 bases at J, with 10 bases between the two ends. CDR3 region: CASSLRSGYQETQYF. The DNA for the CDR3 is TGTGCCAGCAGCTTGAGGTCGGGGTACCAAGAGACCCAGTACTTC. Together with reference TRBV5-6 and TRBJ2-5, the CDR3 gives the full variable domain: DAGVTQSPTHLIKTRGQQVTLRCSPKSGHDTVSWYQQALGQGPQFIFQYYEEEERQRGNFPDRFSGHQFPNYSSELNVNALLLGDSALYLCASSLRSGYQETQYFGPGTRLLVL.

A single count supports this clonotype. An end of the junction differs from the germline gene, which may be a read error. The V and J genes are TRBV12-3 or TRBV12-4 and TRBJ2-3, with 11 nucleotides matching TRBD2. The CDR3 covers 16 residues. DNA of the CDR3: TGTGGCAGCAGTGGGACACTAGCGGGGGATCGGGATACGCAGTATTTT. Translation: CGSSGTLAGDRDTQYF.

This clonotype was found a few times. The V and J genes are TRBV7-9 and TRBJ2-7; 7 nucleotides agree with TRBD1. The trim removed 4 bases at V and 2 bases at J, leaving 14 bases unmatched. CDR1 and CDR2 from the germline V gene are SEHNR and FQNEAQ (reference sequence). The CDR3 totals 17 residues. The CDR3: CASSSRMTGRGPYEQYF. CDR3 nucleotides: TGTGCCAGCAGCTCCCGAATGACAGGGAGAGGACCCTACGAGCAGTACTTC.

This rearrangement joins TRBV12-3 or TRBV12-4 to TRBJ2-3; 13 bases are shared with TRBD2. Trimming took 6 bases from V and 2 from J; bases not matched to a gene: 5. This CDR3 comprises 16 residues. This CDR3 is CASREGLAGFTDTQYF. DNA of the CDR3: TGTGCCAGCAGAGAGGGACTAGCGGGGTTCACAGATACGCAGTATTTT.

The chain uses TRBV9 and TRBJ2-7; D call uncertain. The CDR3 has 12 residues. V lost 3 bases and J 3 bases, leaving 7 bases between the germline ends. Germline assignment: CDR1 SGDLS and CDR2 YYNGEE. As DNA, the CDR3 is TGTGCCAGCAGCGGTAGAGGCTACGAGCAGTACTTC. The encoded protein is CASSGRGYEQYF.

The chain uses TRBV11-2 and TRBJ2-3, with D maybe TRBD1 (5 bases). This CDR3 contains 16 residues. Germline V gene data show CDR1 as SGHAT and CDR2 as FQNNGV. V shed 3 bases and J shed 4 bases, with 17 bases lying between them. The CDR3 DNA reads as TGTGCCAGCAGCTTTTCCCCTGGGGCAGATGCAGATACGCAGTATTTT. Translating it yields CASSFSPGADADTQYF.

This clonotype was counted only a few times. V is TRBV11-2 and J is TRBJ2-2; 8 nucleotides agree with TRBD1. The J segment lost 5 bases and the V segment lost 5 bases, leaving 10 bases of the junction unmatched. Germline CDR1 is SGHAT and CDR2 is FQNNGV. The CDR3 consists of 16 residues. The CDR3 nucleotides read TGTGCCAGCAGCCGAAGCGGACAGGGCGGAACCGGGGAGCTGTTTTTT. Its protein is CASSRSGQGGTGELFF.

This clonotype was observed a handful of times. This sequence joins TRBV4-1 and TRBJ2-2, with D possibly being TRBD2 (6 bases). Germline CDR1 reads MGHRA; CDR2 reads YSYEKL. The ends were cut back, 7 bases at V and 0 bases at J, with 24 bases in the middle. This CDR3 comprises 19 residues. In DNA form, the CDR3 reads TGCGCCAGCACCCCCTTTCTACGGCGGGGACCCGCGAACACCGGGGAGCTGTTTTTT. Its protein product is CASTPFLRRGPANTGELFF.

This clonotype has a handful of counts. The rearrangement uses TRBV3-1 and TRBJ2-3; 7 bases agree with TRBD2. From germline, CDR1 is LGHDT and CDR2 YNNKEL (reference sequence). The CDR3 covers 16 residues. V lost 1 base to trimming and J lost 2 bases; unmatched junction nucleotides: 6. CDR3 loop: CASSQGVGGVTDTQYF. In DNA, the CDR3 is TGTGCCAGCAGCCAAGGTGTGGGGGGGGTCACAGATACGCAGTATTTT.

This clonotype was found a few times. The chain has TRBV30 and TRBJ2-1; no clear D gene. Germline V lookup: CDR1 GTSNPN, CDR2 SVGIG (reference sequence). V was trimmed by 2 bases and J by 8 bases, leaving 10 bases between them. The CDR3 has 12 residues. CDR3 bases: TGTGCCTGGAGTCTAGGAAACCATGAGCAGTTCTTC. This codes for CAWSLGNHEQFF.

The CDR3 coding sequence is TGCAGTGCCATAAACCGGGACAGGGGGCATGGGGAGCTGTTTTTT. It is translated as CSAINRDRGHGELFF. V gene TRBV20-1 combines with J gene TRBJ2-2; TRBD1 matches at 12 bases. Germline V gives CDR1 DFQATT, CDR2 SNEGSKA (reference sequence). CDR3 length equals 15 residues. The V and J ends lost 6 bases and 8 bases, in that order; junction bases with no gene match: 10.

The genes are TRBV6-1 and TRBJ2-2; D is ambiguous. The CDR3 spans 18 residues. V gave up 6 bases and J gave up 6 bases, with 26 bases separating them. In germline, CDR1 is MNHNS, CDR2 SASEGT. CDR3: CASSSHPPGSIVSGELFF. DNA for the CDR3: TGTGCCAGCAGCTCCCACCCGCCCGGGTCTATAGTATCCGGGGAGCTGTTTTTT.

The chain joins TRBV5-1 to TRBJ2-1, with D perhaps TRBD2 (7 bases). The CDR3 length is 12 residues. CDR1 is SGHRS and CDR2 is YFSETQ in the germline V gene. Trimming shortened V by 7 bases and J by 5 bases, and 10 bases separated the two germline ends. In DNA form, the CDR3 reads TGCGCCAGCGGGGAGGGGGACAATGAGCAGTTCTTC. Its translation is CASGEGDNEQFF.

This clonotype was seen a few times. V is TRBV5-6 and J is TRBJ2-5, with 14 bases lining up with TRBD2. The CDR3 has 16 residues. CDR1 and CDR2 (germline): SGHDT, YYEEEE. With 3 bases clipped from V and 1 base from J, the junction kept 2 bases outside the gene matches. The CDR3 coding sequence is TGTGCCAGCAGCTCGGGACTAGCGGGGGCCCAAGAGACCCAGTACTTC. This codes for CASSSGLAGAQETQYF. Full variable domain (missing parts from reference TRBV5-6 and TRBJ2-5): DAGVTQSPTHLIKTRGQQVTLRCSPKSGHDTVSWYQQALGQGPQFIFQYYEEEERQRGNFPDRFSGHQFPNYSSELNVNALLLGDSALYLCASSSGLAGAQETQYFGPGTRLLVL.

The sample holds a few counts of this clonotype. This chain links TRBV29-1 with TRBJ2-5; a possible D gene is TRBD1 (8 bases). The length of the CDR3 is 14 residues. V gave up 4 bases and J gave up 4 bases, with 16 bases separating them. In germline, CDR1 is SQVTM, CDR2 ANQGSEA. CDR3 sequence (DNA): TGCAGCGTTGGAACAGGGGGGGAAGGAGAGACCCAGTACTTC. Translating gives CSVGTGGEGETQYF.

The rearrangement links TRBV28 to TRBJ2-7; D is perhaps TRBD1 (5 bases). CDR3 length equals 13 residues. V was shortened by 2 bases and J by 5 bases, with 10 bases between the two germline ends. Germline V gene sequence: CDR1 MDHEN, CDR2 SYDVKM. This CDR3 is CASSLQGLDEQYF. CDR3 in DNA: TGTGCCAGCAGTTTACAGGGATTGGACGAGCAGTACTTC.

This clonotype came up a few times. The CDR3 DNA reads TGTGCCAGCAGCTTAGCAGGACTAGCGGGGAGGAATGAGCAGTTCTTC. Amino acids: CASSLAGLAGRNEQFF. The chain employs TRBV7-8 and TRBJ2-1; TRBD2 aligns across 12 bases. The germline gives CDR1 SGHVS, CDR2 FQNEAQ. The CDR3 loop spans 16 amino acids. V lost 0 bases and J lost 7; bases outside the gene matches: 4.

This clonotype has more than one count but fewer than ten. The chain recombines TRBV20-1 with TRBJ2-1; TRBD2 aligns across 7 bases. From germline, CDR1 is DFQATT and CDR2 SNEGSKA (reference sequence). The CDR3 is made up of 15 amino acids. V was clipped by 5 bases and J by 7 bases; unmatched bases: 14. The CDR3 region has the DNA TGCAGTGCTCCGGTGGGTGGGGGGGACTATAATGAGCAGTTCTTC. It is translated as CSAPVGGGDYNEQFF.

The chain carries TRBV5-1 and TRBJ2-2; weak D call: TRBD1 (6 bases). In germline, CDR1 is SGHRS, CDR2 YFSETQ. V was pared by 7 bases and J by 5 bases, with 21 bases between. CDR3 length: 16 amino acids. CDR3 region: CASSSHDRPVTGELFF. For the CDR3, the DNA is TGCGCCAGCTCCTCCCACGACAGGCCCGTTACCGGGGAGCTGTTTTTT.

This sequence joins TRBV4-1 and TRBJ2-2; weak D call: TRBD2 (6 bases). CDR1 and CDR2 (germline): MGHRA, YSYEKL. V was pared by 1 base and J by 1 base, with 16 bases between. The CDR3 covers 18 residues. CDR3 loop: CASSQGAYGTLNTGELFF. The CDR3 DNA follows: TGCGCCAGCAGCCAAGGTGCCTACGGGACTCTGAACACCGGGGAGCTGTTTTTT.

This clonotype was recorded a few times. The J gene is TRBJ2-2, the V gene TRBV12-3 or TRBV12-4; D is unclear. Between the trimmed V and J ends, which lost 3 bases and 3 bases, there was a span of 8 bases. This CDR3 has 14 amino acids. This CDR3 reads CASSFSPHTGELFF. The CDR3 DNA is TGTGCCAGCAGTTTTAGTCCCCACACCGGGGAGCTGTTTTTT.

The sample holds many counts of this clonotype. CDR3 coding DNA: TGTGCCAGCAGCTTTACAGGGCTAGCGGGCACAGATACGCAGTATTTT. Encoded protein: CASSFTGLAGTDTQYF. This chain joins TRBV7-6 and TRBJ2-3; D perhaps matches TRBD2 (7 bases). Trimming shortened V by 3 bases and J by 1 base, and 14 bases separated the two germline ends. CDR3 size: 16 residues. Per the germline V gene, CDR1 is SGHVS and CDR2 is FNYEAQ.

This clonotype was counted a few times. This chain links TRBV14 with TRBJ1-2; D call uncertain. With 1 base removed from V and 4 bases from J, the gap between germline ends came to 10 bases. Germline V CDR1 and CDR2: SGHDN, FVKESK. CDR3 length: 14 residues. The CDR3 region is CASSQGGSTYGYTF. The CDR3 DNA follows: TGTGCCAGCAGCCAAGGAGGCAGTACCTATGGCTACACCTTC.

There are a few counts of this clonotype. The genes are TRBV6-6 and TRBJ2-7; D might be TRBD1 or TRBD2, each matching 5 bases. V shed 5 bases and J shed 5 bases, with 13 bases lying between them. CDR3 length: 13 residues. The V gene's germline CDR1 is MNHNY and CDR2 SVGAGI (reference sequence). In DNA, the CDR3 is TGTGCCAGCAGTCCCGTAGTGGGGGACGAGCAGTACTTC. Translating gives CASSPVVGDEQYF.

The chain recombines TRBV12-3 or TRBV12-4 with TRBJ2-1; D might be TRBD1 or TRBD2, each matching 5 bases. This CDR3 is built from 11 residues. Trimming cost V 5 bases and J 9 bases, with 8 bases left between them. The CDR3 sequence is CASSTGTEQFF. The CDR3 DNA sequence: TGTGCCAGCAGTACTGGGACTGAGCAGTTCTTC.

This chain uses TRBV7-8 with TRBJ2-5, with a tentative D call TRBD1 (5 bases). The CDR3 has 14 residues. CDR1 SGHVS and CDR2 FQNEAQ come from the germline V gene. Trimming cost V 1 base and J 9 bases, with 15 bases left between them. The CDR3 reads CASSLGGSQGAQYF. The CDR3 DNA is TGTGCCAGCAGCTTAGGCGGCAGCCAAGGGGCCCAGTACTTC.

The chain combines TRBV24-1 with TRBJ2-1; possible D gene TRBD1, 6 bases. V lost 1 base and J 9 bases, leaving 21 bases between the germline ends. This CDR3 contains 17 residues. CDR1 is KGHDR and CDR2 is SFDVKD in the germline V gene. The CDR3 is CATSDLGRRTDLGEQFF. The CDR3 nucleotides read TGTGCCACCAGTGATTTAGGAAGACGGACAGACCTCGGTGAGCAGTTCTTC.

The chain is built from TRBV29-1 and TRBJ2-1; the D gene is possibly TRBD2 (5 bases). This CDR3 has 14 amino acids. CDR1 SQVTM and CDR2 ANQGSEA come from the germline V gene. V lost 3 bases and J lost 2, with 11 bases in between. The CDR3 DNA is TGCAGCGTTGAGGCGGGCCCAACCTACAATGAGCAGTTCTTC. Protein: CSVEAGPTYNEQFF.

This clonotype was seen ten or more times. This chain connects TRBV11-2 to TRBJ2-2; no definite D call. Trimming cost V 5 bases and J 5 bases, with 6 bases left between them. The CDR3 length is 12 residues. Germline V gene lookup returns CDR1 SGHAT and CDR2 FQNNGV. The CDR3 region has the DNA TGTGCCAGCAGCCTCGAGACCGGGGAGCTGTTTTTT. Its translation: CASSLETGELFF.